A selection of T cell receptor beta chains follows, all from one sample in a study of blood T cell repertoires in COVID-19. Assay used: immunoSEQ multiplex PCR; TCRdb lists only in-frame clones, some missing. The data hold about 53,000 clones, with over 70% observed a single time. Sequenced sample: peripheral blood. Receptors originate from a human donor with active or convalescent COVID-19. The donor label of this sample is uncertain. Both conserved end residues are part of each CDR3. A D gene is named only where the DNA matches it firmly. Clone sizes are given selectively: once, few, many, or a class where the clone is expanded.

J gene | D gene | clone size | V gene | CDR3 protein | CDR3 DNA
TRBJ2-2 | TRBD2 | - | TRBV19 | CASSGLAGGPGELFF | TGTGCCAGTTCCGGACTAGCGGGAGGTCCCGGGGAGCTGTTTTTT
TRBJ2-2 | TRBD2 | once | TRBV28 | CASSFSGLAPGGELFF | TGTGCCAGCAGTTTTTCCGGACTAGCCCCAGGCGGGGAGCTGTTTTTT
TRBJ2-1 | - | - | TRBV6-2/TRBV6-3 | CASSHGTTYNEQFF | TGTGCCAGCAGTCACGGGACAACCTACAATGAGCAGTTCTTC
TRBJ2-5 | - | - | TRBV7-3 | CASSSDGPSRGTQYF | TGTGCCAGCAGCTCGGACGGCCCAAGTCGGGGGACCCAGTACTTC
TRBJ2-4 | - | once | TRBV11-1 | CASSPRDSLAKNIQYF | TGTGCCAGCAGCCCGCGGGACAGTCTAGCCAAAAACATTCAGTACTTC
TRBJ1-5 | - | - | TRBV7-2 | CASSLRAGDDQPQHF | TGTGCCAGCAGCTTAAGGGCAGGGGACGATCAGCCCCAGCATTTT
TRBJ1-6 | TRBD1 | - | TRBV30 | CAWRRQGDNSPLHF | TGTGCCTGGCGGAGACAGGGGGATAATTCACCCCTCCACTTT
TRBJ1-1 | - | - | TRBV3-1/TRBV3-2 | CASSLRGGNTEAFF | TGTGCCAGCAGCCTAAGGGGGGGCAACACTGAAGCTTTCTTT
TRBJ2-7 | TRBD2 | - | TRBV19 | CASSMTSGPYEQYF | TGTGCCAGTAGTATGACTAGCGGCCCCTACGAGCAGTACTTC
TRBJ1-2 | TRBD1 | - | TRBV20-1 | CSASAGTGSGYTF | TGCAGTGCTAGTGCTGGGACAGGGTCTGGGTACACCTTC
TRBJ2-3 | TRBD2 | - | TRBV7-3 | CASSLSGSRDTQYF | TGTGCCAGCAGCTTAAGCGGGAGTAGAGATACGCAGTATTTT
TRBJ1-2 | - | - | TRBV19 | CASSTLGGQINYGYTF | TGTGCCAGTAGTACTCTCGGAGGACAGATTAACTATGGCTACACCTTC
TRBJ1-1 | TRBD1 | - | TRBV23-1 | CASSQRGRIKQGADTEAFF | TGCGCCAGCAGTCAGAGAGGGAGGATTAAACAGGGGGCCGACACTGAAGCTTTCTTT
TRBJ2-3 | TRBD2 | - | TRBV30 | CAWRLAGATSTDTQYF | TGTGCCTGGAGGCTAGCGGGTGCTACTAGCACAGATACGCAGTATTTT
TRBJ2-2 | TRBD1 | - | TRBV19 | CASSLQGAGTGELFF | TGTGCCAGTAGTCTCCAGGGGGCGGGCACCGGGGAGCTGTTTTTT
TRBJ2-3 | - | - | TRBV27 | CASSFPGTDTQYF | TGTGCCAGCAGTTTTCCCGGCACAGATACGCAGTATTTT
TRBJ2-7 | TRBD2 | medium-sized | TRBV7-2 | CASSQGLAGAYEQYF | TGTGCCAGCAGCCAGGGACTAGCGGGAGCCTACGAGCAGTACTTC
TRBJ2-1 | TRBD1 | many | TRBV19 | CASNLPGDRGRNEQFF | TGTGCCAGTAATCTCCCCGGGGACAGGGGGCGCAATGAGCAGTTCTTC
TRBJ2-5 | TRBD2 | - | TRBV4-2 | CASSQGGGRTTETQYF | TGTGCCAGCAGCCAAGGGGGCGGGAGAACTACGGAGACCCAGTACTTC
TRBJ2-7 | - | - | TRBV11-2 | CASSPRPSVGTYEQYF | TGTGCCAGCAGCCCGCGCCCTAGCGTTGGAACCTACGAGCAGTACTTC
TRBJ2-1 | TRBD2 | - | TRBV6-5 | CASRAGAGGNEQFF | TGTGCCAGCAGGGCGGGAGCGGGAGGTAATGAGCAGTTCTTC
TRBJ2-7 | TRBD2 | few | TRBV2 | CASARAGAMYEQYF | TGTGCCAGCGCGCGAGCGGGAGCAATGTACGAGCAGTACTTC
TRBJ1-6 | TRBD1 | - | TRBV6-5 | CASSYGTGSNSPLHF | TGTGCCAGCAGTTACGGGACAGGGAGTAATTCACCCCTCCACTTT
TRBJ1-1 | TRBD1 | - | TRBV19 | CASSIVGLTGGSAFF | TGTGCCAGTAGTATAGTTGGGTTGACAGGGGGCTCAGCTTTCTTT
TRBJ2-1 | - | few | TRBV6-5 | CASSYSPRVFYNEQFF | TGTGCCAGCAGTTACAGTCCCAGGGTGTTCTACAATGAGCAGTTCTTC
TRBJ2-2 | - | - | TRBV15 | CATSRAAITSGELFF | TGTGCCACCAGCAGAGCCGCCATAACGAGCGGGGAGCTGTTTTTT
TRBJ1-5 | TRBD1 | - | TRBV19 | CASSVTGVATNQPQHF | TGTGCCAGTAGTGTGACAGGGGTCGCAACAAATCAGCCCCAGCATTTT
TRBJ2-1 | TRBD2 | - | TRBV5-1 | CASRGGTSGTNNEQFF | TGCGCCAGCAGAGGTGGGACTAGCGGGACCAACAATGAGCAGTTCTTC
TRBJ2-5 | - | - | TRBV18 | CASSGGSQETQYF | TGTGCCAGCTCCGGAGGATCCCAAGAGACCCAGTACTTC
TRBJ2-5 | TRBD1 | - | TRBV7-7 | CASSLGTEETQYF | TGTGCTAGCAGCTTAGGGACAGAAGAGACCCAGTACTTC
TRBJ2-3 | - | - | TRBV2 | CASSVGGRTSTDTQYF | TGTGCCAGCAGTGTGGGGGGTCGGACGAGCACAGATACGCAGTATTTT
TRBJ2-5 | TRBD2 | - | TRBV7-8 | CASRPSGRGETQYF | TGTGCCAGCAGGCCTAGCGGGAGGGGGGAGACCCAGTACTTC
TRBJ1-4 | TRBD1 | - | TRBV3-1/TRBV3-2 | CASSLGGQTNEKLFF | TGTGCCAGCAGCCTCGGGGGACAGACTAATGAAAAACTGTTTTTT
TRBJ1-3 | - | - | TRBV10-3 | CAITTGRNTIYF | TGTGCCATCACGACTGGCCGTAACACCATATATTTT
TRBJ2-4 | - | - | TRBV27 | CASGGPSFKNIQYF | TGTGCCAGCGGAGGGCCCTCCTTCAAAAACATTCAGTACTTC
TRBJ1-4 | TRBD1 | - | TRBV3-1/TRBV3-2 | CASSSGQGNEKLFF | TGTGCCAGCAGCTCCGGACAGGGCAATGAAAAACTGTTTTTT
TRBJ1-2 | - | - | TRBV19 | CASSIQRNYGYTF | TGTGCCAGTAGTATACAACGGAACTATGGCTACACCTTC
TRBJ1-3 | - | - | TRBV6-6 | CASSSGQRRSGNTIYF | TGTGCCAGCAGTTCCGGACAGAGACGCTCTGGAAACACCATATATTTT
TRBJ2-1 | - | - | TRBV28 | CASSLRLGEQFF | TGTGCCAGCAGTCTTCGACTAGGCGAGCAGTTCTTC
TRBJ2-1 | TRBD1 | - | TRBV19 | CASRPRDRVDNEQFF | TGTGCCAGTAGGCCCCGGGACAGGGTTGACAATGAGCAGTTCTTC